The 12 T cell receptor beta chains given below trace back to one sample, sequenced in a study of blood T cell repertoires in COVID-19. Here immunoSEQ multiplex PCR was the method, and the copy in TCRdb shows in-frame clones only, minus some. This table has some 290,000 clones, approximately 86% appearing once. Sequencing used peripheral blood. All receptors come from a woman in her forties or fifties who had recovered from COVID-19.

This clone appeared a single time. V usage is TRBV4-3 and J usage is TRBJ2-1; D not resolved. The CDR3 runs to 15 residues. The germline V gene has CDR1 LGHNA and CDR2 YSLEER. V lost 3 bases, J lost 1 base, and 10 bases lay in between. CDR3 DNA sequence: TGCGCCAGCAGCCACGATTCCGGGTCCTACAATGAGCAGTTCTTC. Its translation is CASSHDSGSYNEQFF.

The V gene is TRBV7-2, the J gene TRBJ2-3, with D unclear. CDR1 and CDR2 (germline): SGHTA, FQGNSA. V was trimmed by 1 base and J by 5 bases, leaving 10 bases between them. The CDR3 loop spans 14 amino acids. DNA of the CDR3: TGTGCCAGCAGCTTAGGGCTAGAACGAGATACGCAGTATTTT. Protein product: CASSLGLERDTQYF.

V and J are TRBV16 and TRBJ1-2, with D perhaps matching TRBD1 (5 bases). The CDR3 has 13 amino acids. Germline values: CDR1 KGHSY, CDR2 FQNENV. V was clipped by 4 bases and J by 4 bases, with 10 bases between them. CDR3 in amino acids: CASSPGGFYGYTF. CDR3 nucleotides: TGTGCCAGCAGCCCGGGGGGATTCTATGGCTACACCTTC.

Remarks on this clone: The sample carries other DNA sequences with the same CDR3. The chain employs TRBV29-1 and TRBJ2-7, with 10 bases that match TRBD2. Germline assignment: CDR1 SQVTM and CDR2 ANQGSEA. CDR3 length equals 13 residues. The junction had 5 bases not matched to a gene; V was cut back by 4 bases and J by 5 bases. The CDR3 is CSVARLAGDEQYF. For the CDR3, the DNA is TGCAGCGTTGCGCGGCTAGCGGGGGACGAGCAGTACTTC.

This sequence joins TRBV7-3 and TRBJ2-1, with 9 bases matching TRBD2. The CDR3 length is 17 residues. The germline CDR1 and CDR2 sequences are SGHTA and FQGTGA. With 5 bases clipped from V and 7 bases from J, the junction kept 15 bases outside the gene matches. In DNA form, the CDR3 reads TGTGCCAGCAGCCTCCTAAAGGCGGGGGGGCCTGGAAATGAGCAGTTCTTC. This encodes CASSLLKAGGPGNEQFF.

The chain has TRBV9 and TRBJ2-3; 8 positions agree with TRBD2. CDR1 is SGDLS and CDR2 is YYNGEE in the germline V gene. V shed 3 bases and J 6 bases; nucleotides not matched to a gene: 9. The CDR3 is made up of 15 amino acids. This CDR3 is CASSAYGLAPDTQYF. The CDR3 DNA reads as TGTGCCAGCAGCGCATACGGACTAGCCCCGGATACGCAGTATTTT.

The V gene is TRBV9, the J gene TRBJ1-6; 7 bases agree with TRBD1. Trimming cost V 3 bases and J 8 bases; bases outside gene matches: 11. The CDR3 runs 16 residues. The V gene's germline CDR1 is SGDLS and CDR2 YYNGEE. The CDR3 loop reads CASSAGQKATDSPLHF. Written as DNA, the CDR3 is TGTGCCAGCAGCGCGGGACAGAAAGCTACGGATTCACCCCTCCACTTT.

The DNA of the CDR3 is TGTGCCACCCTATTCAATGAGCAGTTCTTC. Its translation is CATLFNEQFF. This sequence joins TRBV28 and TRBJ2-1; D not certain. The CDR3 length is 10 residues. The V gene lost 10 bases and the J gene lost 6 bases, with 7 bases spanning the gap. Germline values: CDR1 MDHEN, CDR2 SYDVKM. Drawing the rest from reference TRBV28 and TRBJ2-1, the complete variable domain is DVKVTQSSRYLVKRTGEKVFLECVQDMDHENMFWYRQDPGLGLRLIYFSYDVKMKEKGDIPEGYSVSREKKERFSLILESASTNQTSMYLCATLFNEQFFGPGTRLTVL.

The chain couples TRBV29-1 to TRBJ2-3; TRBD2 matches at 14 bases. The trim removed 4 bases at V and 6 bases at J, leaving 3 bases unmatched. Germline CDR1 and CDR2: SQVTM and ANQGSEA. The CDR3 runs to 14 residues. The CDR3 region is CSVGRLAGGDTQYF. CDR3 DNA: TGCAGCGTTGGGAGACTAGCGGGAGGGGATACGCAGTATTTT.

The chain carries TRBV6-4 and TRBJ2-1; TRBD2 agrees at 9 bases. The CDR3 extends over 16 amino acids. J lost 3 bases, V lost 0 bases, and 3 bases had no gene match. Per germline, CDR1 MRHNA and CDR2 SNTAGT. The CDR3 DNA follows: TGTGCCAGCAGTGACTCCCCTAGCGGGATCTACAATGAGCAGTTCTTC. Translation: CASSDSPSGIYNEQFF.

The chain uses TRBV6-6 and TRBJ1-1; D perhaps matches TRBD1 (5 bases). This CDR3 spans 13 amino acids. Germline V gene sequence: CDR1 MNHNY, CDR2 SVGAGI (reference sequence). Trimming stripped 5 bases from V and 1 base from J, with 8 bases between. The CDR3 spells CASSSQGNTEAFF. Here the CDR3 DNA reads TGTGCCAGCAGTAGTCAGGGGAACACTGAAGCTTTCTTT.

The gene calls are TRBV29-1 and TRBJ2-5, with 7 bases fitting TRBD1. Germline CDR1 is SQVTM and CDR2 is ANQGSEA. CDR3 length: 14 residues. The junction had 14 bases not matched to a gene; V was cut back by 6 bases and J by 7 bases. The CDR3 here is CSVLIQGVDGTQYF. DNA of the CDR3: TGCAGCGTGCTGATCCAGGGGGTTGATGGGACCCAGTACTTC.